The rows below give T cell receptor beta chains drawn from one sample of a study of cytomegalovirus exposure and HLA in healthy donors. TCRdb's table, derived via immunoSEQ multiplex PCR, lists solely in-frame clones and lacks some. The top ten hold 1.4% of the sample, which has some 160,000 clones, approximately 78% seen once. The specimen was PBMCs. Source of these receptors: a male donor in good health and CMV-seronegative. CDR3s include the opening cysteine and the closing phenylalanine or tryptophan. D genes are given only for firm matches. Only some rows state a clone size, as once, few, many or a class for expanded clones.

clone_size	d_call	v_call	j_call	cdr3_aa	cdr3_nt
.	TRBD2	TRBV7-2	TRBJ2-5	CASSLSGLATPQETQYF	TGTGCCAGCAGCTTATCGGGACTAGCGACACCCCAAGAGACCCAGTACTTC
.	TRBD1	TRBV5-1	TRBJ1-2	CASSPRDRDYGYTF	TGCGCCAGCAGCCCCCGGGACAGGGACTATGGCTACACCTTC
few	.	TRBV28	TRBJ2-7	CASSPGIAGLYEQYF	TGTGCCAGCAGTCCGGGAATCGCGGGCCTCTACGAGCAGTACTTC
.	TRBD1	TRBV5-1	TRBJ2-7	CASSLGQGENEQYF	TGCGCCAGCAGCTTGGGACAGGGGGAGAACGAGCAGTACTTC
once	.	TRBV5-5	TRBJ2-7	CASSLGRPYDGQYF	TGTGCCAGCAGCTTGGGCAGGCCCTACGATGGGCAGTACTTC
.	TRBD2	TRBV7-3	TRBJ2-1	CASSPRSGVSYNEQFF	TGTGCCAGCAGCCCCCGAAGCGGGGTCTCCTACAATGAGCAGTTCTTC
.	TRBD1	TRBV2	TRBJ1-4	CASKNRGLTNEKLFF	TGTGCCAGCAAGAACAGGGGGCTAACCAATGAAAAACTGTTTTTT
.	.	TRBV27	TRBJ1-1	CASSLRGEGGFWTEAFF	TGTGCCAGCAGTTTACGGGGGGAGGGGGGTTTTTGGACTGAAGCTTTCTTT
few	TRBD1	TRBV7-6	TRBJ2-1	CASSAGQVWEQFF	TGTGCCAGCAGCGCAGGACAGGTCTGGGAGCAGTTCTTC
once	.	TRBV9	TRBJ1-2	CASSVEAKDGGGTF	TGTGCCAGCAGCGTAGAAGCTAAGGACGGAGGAGGGACCTTC
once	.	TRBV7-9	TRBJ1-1	CSSSLQAMNTEAFF	TGTTCCAGCAGCTTACAGGCTATGAACACTGAAGCTTTCTTT
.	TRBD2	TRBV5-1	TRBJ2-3	CASSLPVASGSTDTQYF	TGCGCCAGCAGCTTACCTGTGGCTAGCGGGAGCACAGATACGCAGTATTTT
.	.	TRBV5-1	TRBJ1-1	CASSTGQLNTEAFF	TGCGCCAGCAGCACCGGACAGCTGAACACTGAAGCTTTCTTT
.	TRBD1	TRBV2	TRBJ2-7	CASGDSSYEQYF	TGTGCCAGCGGGGACAGTTCCTACGAGCAGTACTTC
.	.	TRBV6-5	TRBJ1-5	CASSYRQGQGNQPQHF	TGTGCCAGCAGTTACCGTCAGGGCCAAGGCAATCAGCCCCAGCATTTT
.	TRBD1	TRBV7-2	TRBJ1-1	CASSFLDRGLLNTEAFF	TGTGCCAGCAGCTTCCTGGACAGGGGGCTACTGAACACTGAAGCTTTCTTT
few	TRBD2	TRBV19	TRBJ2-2	CASSAALGGTGELFF	TGTGCCAGTAGTGCGGCGCTGGGAGGGACCGGGGAGCTGTTTTTT
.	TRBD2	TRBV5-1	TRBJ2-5	CASSLRTSGGAGETQYF	TGCGCCAGCAGCCTCCGGACTAGCGGGGGGGCTGGGGAGACCCAGTACTTC
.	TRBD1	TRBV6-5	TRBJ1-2	CASGPTGFGYTF	TGTGCCAGCGGCCCGACAGGGTTTGGCTACACCTTC
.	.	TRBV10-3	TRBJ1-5	CAISAGGGQPQHF	TGTGCCATCAGTGCCGGGGGTGGGCAGCCCCAGCATTTT
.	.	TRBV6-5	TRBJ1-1	CASSPTSNQGTEAFF	TGTGCCAGCAGCCCTACAAGCAACCAGGGCACTGAAGCTTTCTTT
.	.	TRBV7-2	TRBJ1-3	CASSLNSAGNTIYF	TGTGCCAGCAGCCTGAACAGTGCTGGAAACACCATATATTTT
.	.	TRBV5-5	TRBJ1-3	CASSLVTGPGNTIYF	TGTGCCAGCAGCTTGGTTACAGGGCCCGGAAACACCATATATTTT
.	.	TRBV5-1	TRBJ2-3	CASSFPRGSDTQYF	TGCGCCAGCAGCTTCCCACGGGGGTCAGATACGCAGTATTTT
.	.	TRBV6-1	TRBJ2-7	CASRRDGDYEQYF	TGTGCCAGCAGGCGGGACGGAGACTACGAGCAGTACTTC
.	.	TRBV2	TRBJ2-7	CASGAGRSGEQYF	TGTGCCAGCGGGGCAGGGCGGTCTGGCGAGCAGTACTTC
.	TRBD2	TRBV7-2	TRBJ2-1	CASSFERERVSTYNEQFF	TGTGCCAGCAGCTTTGAGCGGGAGCGAGTTTCGACCTACAATGAGCAGTTCTTC
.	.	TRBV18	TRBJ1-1	CASSPGGFGMNTEAFF	TGTGCCAGCTCACCTGGGGGGTTTGGGATGAACACTGAAGCTTTCTTT
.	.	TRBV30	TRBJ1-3	CAWSPTGNTIYF	TGTGCCTGGAGTCCCACTGGAAACACCATATATTTT
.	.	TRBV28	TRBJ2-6	CASSSVFRGANVLTF	TGTGCCAGCAGTTCAGTCTTTCGTGGGGCCAACGTCCTGACTTTC
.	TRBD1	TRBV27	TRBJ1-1	CASSPMDRGNTEAFF	TGTGCCAGCAGCCCCATGGACAGGGGGAACACTGAAGCTTTCTTT
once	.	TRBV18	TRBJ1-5	CASSQGGNQPQHF	TGTGCCAGCTCACAGGGAGGGAATCAGCCCCAGCATTTT